The next 25 T cell receptor beta chains were all read from a single sample in a study of post-analysis software for immune sequencing data. Findings and limits, study-wide: Higher frequency in patients than in controls was seen for roughly five TRBV segments, with TRBV5-6, TRBV5-1 and TRBV20-1 among them.

Unique molecular identifiers were built into the TCR beta cDNA libraries. TCRdb fed the PCR reads into MiXCR, producing one record per CDR3 protein. The sample lists about 810,000 distinct CDR3 sequences, about 57% occurring once. Antigens for these TCRs are unknown. Sequenced: blood. The receptors shown here come from a girl aged 10-17 years with multiple sclerosis.

The chain recombines TRBV2 with TRBJ2-5; tentatively, D is TRBD2 (6 bases). V was cut by 0 bases and J by 0 bases, with 14 bases left in between. This CDR3 has 17 residues. Germline V gene sequence: CDR1 SNHLY, CDR2 FYNNEI. CDR3 DNA: TGTGCCAGCAGTGAAGCGCTTCGGGGGTTATACCAAGAGACCCAGTACTTC. It translates to CASSEALRGLYQETQYF.

This clonotype has a handful of counts. The V gene is TRBV29-1, the J gene TRBJ2-6, with D perhaps TRBD1 (5 bases). The length of the CDR3 is 14 residues. Trimming pared 4 bases from V and 6 bases from J, leaving 13 bases between. Germline V lookup: CDR1 SQVTM, CDR2 ANQGSEA. The CDR3 DNA reads as TGCAGCGTTGCAGGGCACCTGGCGGCCAACGTCCTGACTTTC. Residues: CSVAGHLAANVLTF.

This chain uses TRBV14 with TRBJ1-1, with TRBD1 identical over 9 bases. Germline lookup yields CDR1 SGHDN and CDR2 FVKESK. This CDR3 comprises 17 residues. V was pared by 1 base and J by 6 bases, with 12 bases of the junction left unmatched. CDR3 in amino acids: CASSQVRGQGRVPEAFF. CDR3 sequence (DNA): TGTGCCAGCAGCCAAGTTCGGGGACAGGGAAGGGTCCCTGAAGCTTTCTTT.

The J gene is TRBJ2-5, the V gene TRBV5-1; a weak D match, TRBD1 (6 bases). CDR3 length equals 13 residues. Germline V gene data show CDR1 as SGHRS and CDR2 as YFSETQ. V lost 5 bases and J 2 bases, leaving 10 bases between the germline ends. The CDR3 nucleotides are TGCGCCAGCAGTGAACAGGGACAAGAGACCCAGTACTTC. As protein: CASSEQGQETQYF.

V usage is TRBV19 and J usage is TRBJ2-1; 15 bases line up with TRBD2. The CDR3 runs to 16 residues. Losses at the gene ends were 3 bases for V and 7 bases for J; bases not matched to a gene: 4. Germline V gene lookup returns CDR1 LNHDA and CDR2 SQIVND (reference sequence). CDR3 loop: CASSIRGTSGGNEQFF. The CDR3 DNA reads TGTGCCAGTAGTATTAGGGGGACTAGCGGGGGGAATGAGCAGTTCTTC.

The V call is TRBV12-3 or TRBV12-4, the J call TRBJ2-7; D is perhaps TRBD2 (5 bases). This CDR3 spans 11 amino acids. V lost 6 bases and J lost 6, with 9 bases in between. The CDR3, as DNA: TGTGCCAGCAGCCGAGGGAGCGAGCAGTACTTC. Translation gives CASSRGSEQYF.

This clonotype was seen a handful of times. This sequence joins TRBV20-1 and TRBJ1-2, with 7 bases identical to TRBD1. CDR3 length: 13 amino acids. The V gene's germline CDR1 is DFQATT and CDR2 SNEGSKA (reference sequence). Losses at the gene ends were 4 bases for V and 1 base for J; bases not matched to a gene: 3. The CDR3 here is CSAKQGSNYGYTF. The CDR3 coding sequence is TGCAGTGCTAAACAGGGGAGTAACTATGGCTACACCTTC.

V is TRBV20-1 and J is TRBJ1-2, with D unresolved. Between the trimmed V and J ends, which lost 0 bases and 3 bases, there was a span of 8 bases. Germline V lookup: CDR1 DFQATT, CDR2 SNEGSKA (reference sequence). The CDR3 totals 13 residues. The CDR3 here is CSARDGPYYGYTF. The CDR3 DNA reads as TGCAGTGCTAGAGATGGGCCGTACTATGGCTACACCTTC.

The chain couples TRBV29-1 to TRBJ2-1; TRBD1 matches 8 bases. CDR3 length: 15 residues. The junction had 4 bases not matched to a gene; V was cut back by 3 bases and J by 0 bases. Germline lookup yields CDR1 SQVTM and CDR2 ANQGSEA. The CDR3 protein is CSVEPTGDSYNEQFF. In nucleotides, the CDR3 is TGCAGCGTTGAGCCGACAGGGGACTCCTACAATGAGCAGTTCTTC.

The gene calls are TRBV5-8 and TRBJ2-3, with TRBD2 as a possible D gene (5 bases). V shed 1 base and J shed 3 bases, with 12 bases lying between them. Germline V gene data show CDR1 as SGHTS and CDR2 as YDEGEE. The CDR3 has 15 amino acids. The CDR3 DNA reads TGTGCCAGCAGCTTGTGGGAGAGCTGGACAGATACGCAGTATTTT. This encodes CASSLWESWTDTQYF.

As DNA, the CDR3 is TGCGCCAGCAGCAAGGGAGAGCTCCCTGGTGAGCAGTACTTC. Translated, it gives CASSKGELPGEQYF. V and J are TRBV4-1 and TRBJ2-7, with D possibly TRBD2 on 5 matching bases. CDR1 MGHRA and CDR2 YSYEKL come from the germline V gene. V shed 5 bases and J shed 7 bases, with 18 bases lying between them. The CDR3 extends over 14 amino acids.

The chain recombines TRBV12-3 or TRBV12-4 with TRBJ1-5; D possibly corresponds to TRBD1 (5 bases). Trimming cost V 1 base and J 4 bases, with 14 bases left between them. The CDR3 is 16 amino acids. The CDR3 sequence: CASSLVGRGGNQPQHF. DNA of the CDR3: TGTGCCAGCAGTTTAGTGGGACGAGGCGGTAATCAGCCCCAGCATTTT.

The chain links TRBV20-1 to TRBJ2-1; 7 bases align to TRBD2. CDR3 length equals 15 residues. V lost 6 bases and J lost 12; bases outside the gene matches: 20. Germline V CDR1 and CDR2: DFQATT, SNEGSKA (reference sequence). The CDR3 region has the DNA TGCAGTGCCGGCCCGGGGGGAGCTCCTGAGGCAGTGCAGTTCTTC. This codes for CSAGPGGAPEAVQFF.

The rearrangement uses TRBV6-1 and TRBJ2-1; tentative D call: TRBD2 (5 bases). Deletions cut 1 base from V and 4 bases from J, with 11 bases between. This CDR3 comprises 15 residues. Germline-derived CDR1 and CDR2 are MNHNS and SASEGT. The DNA for the CDR3 is TGTGCCAGCAGTGAAGAAATGGGAGTGTACAATGAGCAGTTCTTC. Residues: CASSEEMGVYNEQFF.

This clonotype has only a few counts. V gene TRBV20-1 combines with J gene TRBJ2-1; no reliable D call. The CDR3 is 10 amino acids. V was shortened by 6 bases and J by 10 bases, with 10 bases between the two germline ends. Germline V gene sequence: CDR1 DFQATT, CDR2 SNEGSKA (reference sequence). The CDR3 loop reads CSAPMAEQFF. The CDR3 DNA reads as TGCAGTGCCCCTATGGCGGAGCAGTTCTTC.

This clonotype has more than one count but fewer than ten. J is TRBJ2-1 and V is TRBV7-8; perhaps TRBD2 as D (6 bases). The V gene lost 6 bases and the J gene lost 5 bases, with 20 bases spanning the gap. CDR3 length equals 16 residues. Germline V gene lookup returns CDR1 SGHVS and CDR2 FQNEAQ. This CDR3 reads CASRRPGGVSDNEQFF. Here the CDR3 DNA reads TGTGCCAGCAGACGCCCCGGCGGGGTATCGGACAATGAGCAGTTCTTC.

The chain uses TRBV20-1 and TRBJ2-3, with no clear D. Trimming removed 3 bases from V and 6 bases from J, with 7 bases in between. Germline CDR1 reads DFQATT; CDR2 reads SNEGSKA (reference sequence). The CDR3 covers 11 residues. The CDR3 DNA reads as TGCAGTGCTAGGACGATGGATACGCAGTATTTT. It translates to CSARTMDTQYF.

The rearrangement links TRBV2 to TRBJ1-1; 7 bases line up with TRBD1. CDR3 size: 11 residues. V shed 8 bases, J shed 7 bases, and the junction held 4 bases outside the gene matches. Germline V lookup: CDR1 SNHLY, CDR2 FYNNEI. The CDR3 loop reads CASGDSYEAFF. As DNA, the CDR3 is TGTGCCAGCGGGGACAGCTATGAAGCTTTCTTT.

This clonotype was picked up a small number of times. The rearrangement uses TRBV27 and TRBJ1-2; no clear D. The CDR3 has 15 amino acids. CDR1 is MNHEY and CDR2 is SMNVEV in the germline V gene (reference sequence). V lost 4 bases and J 2 bases, leaving 14 bases between the germline ends. The CDR3 loop reads CASSSRLTQNYGYTF. In nucleotides, the CDR3 is TGTGCCAGCAGTTCCCGGCTGACTCAGAACTATGGCTACACCTTC.

Comments on this clonotype: A read error may explain this, as a much larger clone is one base away. J is TRBJ2-1 and V is TRBV12-3 or TRBV12-4; 11 bases match TRBD2. The CDR3 covers 14 residues. After removal of 6 bases from V and 5 bases from J, the junction contained 3 bases not matched to a gene. The CDR3 DNA follows: TGTGCCAGCAGAATAGCGGGAGGGGACAATGAGCAGTTCTTC. This sequence encodes CASRIAGGDNEQFF.

The CDR3 coding sequence is TGTGCCATCAGTGAGCCGTTAGGGCCGGGGGCCGGGCCTGAAGCTTTCTTT. This sequence encodes CAISEPLGPGAGPEAFF. The chain couples TRBV10-3 to TRBJ1-1, with D possibly TRBD1 on 6 matching bases. Germline CDR1 reads ENHRY; CDR2 reads SYGVKD. Trimming removed 2 bases from V and 6 bases from J, with 22 bases in between. The length of the CDR3 is 17 residues.

The chain recombines TRBV20-1 with TRBJ2-4, with a weak D call TRBD1 (7 bases). The J call is in doubt because the DNA end fits TRBJ2-7 better. The CDR3 length is 14 residues. Germline assignment: CDR1 DFQATT and CDR2 SNEGSKA (reference sequence). CDR3 sequence: CSAGPAGQFYEQYF. The CDR3 DNA is TGCAGTGCTGGCCCCGCGGGACAGTTTTACGAGCAGTACTTC.

This clonotype is a singleton in its sample. This sequence may be a read error, since a much larger clone differs from it by one base. The rearrangement uses TRBV5-6 and TRBJ1-2; weak D call: TRBD1 (6 bases). This CDR3 is 13 amino acids long. Germline CDR1 is SGHDT and CDR2 is YYEEEE. V dropped 5 bases and J dropped 4 bases, with 12 bases sitting between them. The CDR3 is CASRLQGSYGYTF. In DNA, the CDR3 is TGTGCCAGCAGATTGCAGGGGAGCTATGGCTACACCTTC.

This clonotype occurred a few times. The rearrangement uses TRBV20-1 and TRBJ2-2, with D tentatively TRBD1 (5 bases). The CDR3 runs to 14 residues. Trimming took off 4 bases at V and 7 bases at J, with 16 bases between the two ends. CDR1 is DFQATT, CDR2 SNEGSKA, per germline (reference sequence). As DNA, the CDR3 is TGCAGTGCTAAAGTTGAAGGGGATCACGGGGAGCTGTTTTTT. Translation: CSAKVEGDHGELFF.

V is TRBV10-3 and J is TRBJ2-7; unclear D gene. The CDR3 sequence is 13 residues long. V shed 5 bases and J shed 3 bases, with 11 bases lying between them. Germline assignment: CDR1 ENHRY and CDR2 SYGVKD. The CDR3 spells CAISRTPGYEQYF. The CDR3 DNA follows: TGTGCCATCAGTAGAACCCCAGGCTACGAGCAGTACTTC.